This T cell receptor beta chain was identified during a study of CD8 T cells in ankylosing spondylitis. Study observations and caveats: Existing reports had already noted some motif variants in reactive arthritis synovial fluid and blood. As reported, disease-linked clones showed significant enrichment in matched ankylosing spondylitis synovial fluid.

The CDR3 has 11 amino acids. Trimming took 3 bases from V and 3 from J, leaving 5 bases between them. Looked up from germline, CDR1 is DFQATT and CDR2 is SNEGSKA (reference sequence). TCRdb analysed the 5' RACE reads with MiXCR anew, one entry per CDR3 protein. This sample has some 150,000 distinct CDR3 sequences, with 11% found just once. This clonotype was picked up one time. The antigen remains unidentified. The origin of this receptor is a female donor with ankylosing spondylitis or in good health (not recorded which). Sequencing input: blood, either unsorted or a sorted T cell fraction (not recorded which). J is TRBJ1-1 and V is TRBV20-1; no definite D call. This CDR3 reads CSASWDTEAFF. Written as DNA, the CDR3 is TGCAGTGCTAGTTGGGACACTGAAGCTTTCTTT.